This is a list of T cell receptor beta chains from one sample in a study of CD8 T cells in ankylosing spondylitis. Each CDR3 protein gets one entry after TCRdb re-called the 5' RACE reads with MiXCR. Of roughly 700,000 distinct CDR3 sequences listed, around 20% are singletons. The sample comprised blood, either unsorted or a sorted T cell fraction (not recorded which). All receptors derive from a male donor with ankylosing spondylitis. Both conserved end residues are part of each CDR3.

TRBV4-1,16,TRBJ2-2,CASSQVGLANTGELFF
TRBV20-1,14,TRBJ1-5,CSARGEREAQPQHF
TRBV5-1,15,TRBJ2-7,CASSLEGSSLYEQYF
TRBV5-1,13,TRBJ2-7,CASSPNQLEEQYF
TRBV11-2,13,TRBJ2-7,CASSFFRDYEQYF
TRBV12-3/TRBV12-4,15,TRBJ1-2,CASSLIPSSNYGYTF
TRBV20-1,16,TRBJ2-1,CSARDQETSGNNEQFF
TRBV4-1,15,TRBJ2-7,CASSPGQGNTYEQYF
TRBV4-3,15,TRBJ2-1,CASSQVLAGLNEQFF
TRBV6-5,16,TRBJ2-5,CASSLSTSGSRETQYF
TRBV7-9,17,TRBJ1-6,CASSSPPLSSYNSPLHF
TRBV29-1,14,TRBJ2-1,CSVVVLAGLNEQFF
TRBV4-1,15,TRBJ2-1,CASSHLGTAYNEQFF
TRBV4-3,14,TRBJ2-7,CASSQAQFSYEQYF
TRBV28,15,TRBJ1-5,CASSLKYREREPQHF
TRBV12-3/TRBV12-4,15,TRBJ2-7,CASSSPGQGSYEQYF
TRBV5-6,14,TRBJ2-7,CASSLLAGVDEQYF
TRBV20-1,16,TRBJ2-7,CSARGAGGVSSYEQYF
TRBV12-3/TRBV12-4,16,TRBJ1-1,CASSLYAHLSNTEAFF
TRBV4-3,15,TRBJ2-7,CASSQDLGQSYEQYF
TRBV6-1,16,TRBJ2-7,CASSEPGGTLTYEQYF
TRBV3-1,18,TRBJ2-3,CASSQDPREGASTDTQYF
TRBV20-1,17,TRBJ2-5,CSARDFGTGLFRETQYF
TRBV5-1,15,TRBJ2-5,CASSFAGGPGETQYF
TRBV24-1,16,TRBJ2-6,CATLLKQSEGANVLTF
TRBV6-1,14,TRBJ1-6,CATNSGGENSLLHF
TRBV4-2,15,TRBJ1-1,CASSQEGPQNTEAFF
TRBV18,15,TRBJ1-2,CASSRTEGGNYGYTF